The source of this T cell receptor (beta chain) is a study of blood T cell repertoires in COVID-19. TCRdb's table, derived via immunoSEQ multiplex PCR, lists solely in-frame clones and lacks some. The table has 300,000 or so clones, more than 70% seen once; the top ten hold 1.5% to 2%. Sequenced sample: peripheral blood. This TCR was recovered from a woman aged 45 to 65 with acute or convalescent COVID-19.

CDR3 coding DNA: TGTGCCAGCAGTTACTCGATGGGCGCAGGGGGAAGGAACACTGAAGCTTTCTTT. It codes for CASSYSMGAGGRNTEAFF. J is TRBJ1-1 and V is TRBV6-2 or TRBV6-3, with 7 bases matching TRBD1. The V and J ends lost 0 bases and 1 base, in that order; junction bases with no gene match: 11. Germline V gene data show CDR1 as MNHEY and CDR2 as SVGEGT. CDR3 length equals 18 residues.